The sequence of this TCR beta chain was determined in a study of identical twins (dated by TCRdb to the mid-2010s). Study-level background: To test whether fetal clonotypes persist, this study deep-sequenced TCR alpha and beta repertoires from monozygotic twins, from unrelated adults of various ages, and from cord blood. To rule out contamination, replicate twin experiments were performed at different times with different library preparation protocols.

What the work shows at the level of the full study, not this receptor alone: Compared with coincidental sharing between unrelated individuals, an excess of low generation-probability sequences was observed among out-of-frame TCR alpha sequences shared between twins. Conclusions relied on cross-sectional statistical analysis, since the same donors could not be followed over many years. A weaker excess of twin sharing was found in beta out-of-frame sequences because the signal-to-noise ratio was lowered by fewer shared sequences. Zero-insertion analyses could be partly confounded by invariant T cells such as MAIT and iNKT, though diverse VJ usage argued against such confounding for most clonotypes. Fewer insertions were carried by abundant cord blood beta clonotypes; a weaker similar trend was observed in young adult naive repertoires, while no such trend was observed in memory repertoires. In monozygotic twins, out-of-frame TCR alpha sharing was systematically underestimated by recombination models, although the models agreed with sharing between unrelated individuals.

Every donor was a healthy Caucasian. The study also sequenced three unrelated non-twin adults: a male aged 18 to 29, a male aged 50 to 59 and a female aged 50 to 59. Using Miltenyi CD45RO+ enrichment and human naive T-cell isolation kits, memory (CD45RO+) and naive T cells were isolated from PBMC. There are many counts of this clonotype. It has no known antigen specificity. No base-level quality is on record; no much larger clone is a single base apart. Library method: 5' RACE. Sequencer: Illumina HiSeq 2000. Template switching added a universal primer binding site, and the final cDNA carried a unique molecular identifier that allowed TCR cDNA molecules to be counted accurately. Specific primers in the conserved constant-segment region were used to synthesize first-strand cDNA for the TCR alpha and beta chains. To control for contamination, every cDNA library was double barcoded, receiving both a SMART-Mk sample barcode and Illumina barcodes. TruSeq adapter sequences, together with Illumina sample barcodes, were added in two successive PCR steps. TCR alpha and beta cDNA libraries were sequenced on the Illumina HiSeq platform with custom primers. The authors processed their data as follows. Unique molecular identifiers were extracted from raw reads with MiGEC, and CDR3 positions were determined with MiXCR. Recombination models were inferred per individual with the repgenHMM and IGoR tools using an EM algorithm. Shared clonotypes were analyzed with the tcR package in R, and sharing was normalized by the product of cloneset sizes. To study raw recombination free of thymic and clonal selection effects, out-of-frame nonproductive sequences were analyzed. TCRdb passed the public sequencing reads through fastp at Q25 and MiXCR, retaining productive beta sequences. For every CDR3 protein sequence, its rows merge into one entry that carries the most common genes and DNA. TCRdb, rather than the study authors, made the V and J calls. The sample data list roughly 710,000 distinct CDR3 sequences, and roughly 6% of these were observed just once. The top ten constitute 1.5% to 2% of the sample.

Reading from cysteine to phenylalanine, the CDR3 counts 16 amino acids. The only DNA kept is the CDR3, 48 bases in frame from the first base. V is cut by 1 base and J by 5 bases, and the space between the germline ends is 16 bases. From the germline V gene, CDR1 is KGHDR and CDR2 is SFDVKD. Sequences were obtained from naive T cells sorted from blood. Sample cell subset or site, as interpreted from the label and publication: cells isolated with a human naive T-cell isolation kit. The sequence derives from a young man in good health. The chain employs TRBV24-1 and TRBJ2-5; the D gene is perhaps TRBD1, on 6 matching bases. CDR3 reads: CATSDFPGQTTETQYF. The DNA reads TGTGCCACCAGTGATTTTCCCGGACAGACTACGGAGACCCAGTACTTC.